This TCR beta chain was obtained from a study of identical twins. General study findings and limits: For out-of-frame beta sequences, excess twin sharing was weaker.

A few counts support this clonotype. Its antigen remains unknown. Trimming shortened V by 4 bases and J by 6 bases, and 3 bases separated the two germline ends. CDR1 is DFQATT, CDR2 SNEGSKA, per germline (reference sequence). The CDR3 has 9 amino acids. TCRdb used MiXCR to reprocess the 5' RACE reads, holding one entry per CDR3 protein. The data hold about 520,000 distinct CDR3 sequences, with around 20% observed a single time. The same data also went into a second study, on T cells expressing NK-cell markers. From that second work: Repertoire data for TCR beta were derived from sorted T cells (CD3+CD56+NKG2C+, CD3+CD56+NKG2C- and CD3+CD56-NKG2C+). Top CD8+ clonotypes included the dominant CD3+CD56+NKG2C+ clonotypes in roughly 6 donors. In a few donors, dominant clonotypes made up 28.3-60.1% of CD3+CD56-NKG2C+ cells.

Sequencing input: CD4+ T cells sorted from blood. The sequence was obtained from a woman in her late teens or twenties in good health. V and J are TRBV20-1 and TRBJ1-1; D ambiguous. The CDR3 is CSAIPEAFF. CDR3 sequence (DNA): TGCAGTGCTATCCCTGAAGCTTTCTTT.